These T cell receptor beta chains were read from a single sample in a study of spatial heterogeneity in lung cancer. MiXCR, applied by TCRdb to the 5' RACE reads, yields one record per CDR3 protein. Of more than 1,500 distinct CDR3 sequences listed, about 25% were seen once; the top ten hold approximately 57%. Sequencing was performed on PBMCs, taken at surgery. The source of these receptors is a male donor with early-stage non-small cell lung cancer. Each CDR3 is given with its conserved first and last residue. The D gene is left open where the match is weak. Rows may omit the clone size; those that give it use once, few, many or a size class.

J gene	D gene	clone size	V gene	CDR3 DNA	CDR3 protein
TRBJ2-3	TRBD2	.	TRBV5-1	TGCGCCAGCAGCTGGGCAGGGACTAGCGACACAGATACGCAGTATTTT	CASSWAGTSDTDTQYF
TRBJ2-2	.	.	TRBV7-2	TGTGCCAGCAGCCCCCGGGCCTCCATAACCGGGGAGCTGTTTTTT	CASSPRASITGELFF
TRBJ1-4	.	medium-sized	TRBV7-9	TGTGCCAGCAGCTTAGCTGTAATGGGGGATGAAAAACTGTTTTTT	CASSLAVMGDEKLFF
TRBJ2-2	TRBD1	many	TRBV6-6	TGTGCCAGCACCCCAATGGAGGGGACAGGGATCACCGGGGAGCTGTTTTTT	CASTPMEGTGITGELFF
TRBJ2-5	.	large	TRBV9	TGTGCCAGCAGCGTTCGGAGGGGTGGACCAGTGGGAGAGACCCAGTACTTC	CASSVRRGGPVGETQYF
TRBJ1-4	.	medium-sized	TRBV6-5	TGTGCCAGCAGTTACTTAGGCCAGCTTGCAACTAATGAAAAACTGTTTTTT	CASSYLGQLATNEKLFF
TRBJ2-4	TRBD2	.	TRBV30	TGTGCCTGCGCGGTCGGCGGACTAGTAATAGCCAAAAACATTCAGTACTTC	CACAVGGLVIAKNIQYF
TRBJ2-1	.	many	TRBV28	TGTGCCAGCAGTTTATGCCCCTCTGGGTGTTGGCAGTTCTTC	CASSLCPSGCWQFF
TRBJ2-1	.	many	TRBV27	TGTGCCAGCAAGGTAGCAGGGAGTAATGAGCAGTTCTTC	CASKVAGSNEQFF
TRBJ2-7	.	.	TRBV6-6	TGTGCCAGCAGTTACTCGTATCCCAGAATCTACGAGCAGTACTTC	CASSYSYPRIYEQYF
TRBJ2-1	.	.	TRBV29-1	TGCAGCGTTGGGCAGGGGTACAATGAGCAGTTCTTC	CSVGQGYNEQFF
TRBJ2-5	TRBD1	medium-sized	TRBV24-1	TGTGCCACCAGTGGCGTGACAGGGTTAGGAGAGACCCAGTACTTC	CATSGVTGLGETQYF
TRBJ2-1	.	medium-sized	TRBV4-1	TGCGCCAGCAGCCAAGAAACAGACCCGACGTTGGAGCAGTTCTTC	CASSQETDPTLEQFF
TRBJ2-6	.	many	TRBV24-1	TGTGCCACCAGTGATTCCGCTCCCGGGGCCAACGTCCTGACTTTC	CATSDSAPGANVLTF
TRBJ1-2	.	few	TRBV6-1	TGTGCCAGCAGTGAAGGTGGCTACACCTTC	CASSEGGYTF
TRBJ2-5	.	many	TRBV11-2	TGTGCCAGCAGCTTGGAGGGGACCCAGTACTTC	CASSLEGTQYF
TRBJ1-4	TRBD1	many	TRBV20-1	TGCAGTGCTAGAGCTCCTCAGGGGGCACTTGAAAAACTGTTTTTT	CSARAPQGALEKLFF
TRBJ2-5	TRBD1	many	TRBV12-3/TRBV12-4	TGTGCCAGCAGCCCGACAGGGCAGGGGGAGACCCAGTACTTC	CASSPTGQGETQYF
TRBJ2-1	TRBD2	.	TRBV7-8	TGTGCCAGCAGCAACCCTAGCGGGGGAAACAATGAGCAGTTCTTC	CASSNPSGGNNEQFF
TRBJ2-3	.	once	TRBV7-9	TGTGCCAGCAGCTTAGGCCCGGGCCCGACAGATACGCAGTATTTT	CASSLGPGPTDTQYF
TRBJ2-1	.	medium-sized	TRBV19	TGTGCCAGTAGTATAGGCCCTATGGAGTACAATGAGCAGTTCTTC	CASSIGPMEYNEQFF
TRBJ1-5	.	medium-sized	TRBV29-1	TGCAGCGTTGAGGAGGGATGGATCCTGAGCAATCAGCCCCAGCATTTT	CSVEEGWILSNQPQHF
TRBJ2-1	.	.	TRBV12-3/TRBV12-4	TGTGCCAGCACCAAGACCGCATTTTTGTACAATGAGCAGTTCTTC	CASTKTAFLYNEQFF
TRBJ1-1	.	.	TRBV28	TGTGCCAGCAAGACTCAGGGTGTCACTGAAGCTTTCTTT	CASKTQGVTEAFF
TRBJ2-1	.	many	TRBV12-5	TGTGCTAGTGCCGACCGGGGGTCGGTTGAGCAGTTCTTC	CASADRGSVEQFF
TRBJ1-4	.	hyperexpanded	TRBV4-2	TGTGCCAGCAGCCTCACCCGGCCCAATGAAAAACTGTTTTTT	CASSLTRPNEKLFF
TRBJ1-2	TRBD1	.	TRBV7-2	TGTGCCAGCAGCCCCGACAGGGGGGCATATGGCTACACCTTC	CASSPDRGAYGYTF
TRBJ1-1	.	few	TRBV11-2	TGTGCCAGCAGCCAAGCCGCAGGGGACACTGAAGCTTTCTTT	CASSQAAGDTEAFF
TRBJ1-1	.	many	TRBV20-1	TGCAGTGCTAGAGATGGGCAAAGCACTGAAGCTTTCTTT	CSARDGQSTEAFF
TRBJ2-3	TRBD2	many	TRBV28	TGTGCCAGCAGCTTACTCAGCGGGAGGGCCGCCAGAGATACGCAGTATTTT	CASSLLSGRAARDTQYF
TRBJ2-3	.	.	TRBV28	TGTGCCATCACTTCGAAGAACCGGGGGCCAGATACGCAGTATTTT	CAITSKNRGPDTQYF
TRBJ2-1	.	.	TRBV4-3	TGCGCCAGCAGCCAAGAAGGCGGTGACTCCTACAATGAGCAGTTCTTC	CASSQEGGDSYNEQFF
TRBJ2-1	.	once	TRBV7-3	TGTGCCAGCAGCTTAACGGGGGCCCGGGAGCAGTTCTTC	CASSLTGAREQFF
TRBJ2-5	TRBD1	.	TRBV7-9	TGTGCCAGCAGCCCCCCGGGACAGGGCCAAGAGACCCAGTACTTC	CASSPPGQGQETQYF
TRBJ1-6	.	.	TRBV21-1	TGTGCCAGCAGCCGGGGGAACCCCAGCTCCTATAATTCACCCCTCCACTTT	CASSRGNPSSYNSPLHF
TRBJ2-1	TRBD1	few	TRBV6-5	TGTGCCAGCAGTCTCCAGGGGGCGGACAATGAGCAGTTCTTC	CASSLQGADNEQFF
TRBJ1-1	.	.	TRBV10-3	TGTGCCATCAGTGAGTCGACGAGGCACCCGAACACTGTAGCTTTCTTT	CAISESTRHPNTVAFF
TRBJ2-1	.	few	TRBV20-1	TGCAGTGCTAGAGACCCCAGACAGGGAGGGTACAATGAGCAGTTCTTC	CSARDPRQGGYNEQFF
TRBJ2-5	TRBD1	.	TRBV20-1	TGCAGTGCTAGGGACAGGGGACCACTAAGGACCCAGTACTTC	CSARDRGPLRTQYF
TRBJ1-3	.	many	TRBV19	TGTGCCAGTAGATGGCTCTCTGGAAACACCATATATTTT	CASRWLSGNTIYF
TRBJ2-5	.	many	TRBV14	TGTGCCACCTTTTCTACAGAGACCCAGTACTTC	CATFSTETQYF
TRBJ1-1	.	.	TRBV27	TGTGCCAGCAAGGACGGCGTAGGTGAAGCTTTCTTT	CASKDGVGEAFF
TRBJ1-1	.	medium-sized	TRBV4-1	TGCGCCAGCAGCCAAGTTCGGCAGTCTGAAGCTTTCTTT	CASSQVRQSEAFF
TRBJ2-3	.	medium-sized	TRBV20-1	TGCAGTGCTGGTGGGGGCGGCGCGGCAGATACGCAGTATTTT	CSAGGGGAADTQYF
TRBJ1-2	.	medium-sized	TRBV19	TGTGCCAGTTCTACGACGGGGGATACTTATGGCTACACCTTC	CASSTTGDTYGYTF
TRBJ1-2	.	medium-sized	TRBV5-6	TGTGCCAGCATCTCTGTCGGAGACTACTATGGCTACACCTTC	CASISVGDYYGYTF